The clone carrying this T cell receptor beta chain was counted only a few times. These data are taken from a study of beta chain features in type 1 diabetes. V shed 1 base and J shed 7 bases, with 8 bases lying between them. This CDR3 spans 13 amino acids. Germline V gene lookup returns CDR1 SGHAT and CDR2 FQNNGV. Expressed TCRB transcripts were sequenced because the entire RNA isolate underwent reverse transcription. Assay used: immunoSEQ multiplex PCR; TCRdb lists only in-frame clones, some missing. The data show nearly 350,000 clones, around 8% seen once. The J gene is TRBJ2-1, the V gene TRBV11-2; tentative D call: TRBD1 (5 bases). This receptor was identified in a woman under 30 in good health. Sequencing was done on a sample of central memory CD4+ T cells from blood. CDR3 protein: CASSLVRTNEQFF. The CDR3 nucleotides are TGTGCCAGCAGCTTAGTCCGGACAAATGAGCAGTTCTTC.